The subject of this entry is one T cell receptor (beta chain). No antigen is known for it. TCR beta libraries were built with iRepertoire HTBI primers and Arm-PCR of CDR3 regions. TCRdb redid the calling of the multiplex PCR reads with MiXCR, one entry per CDR3 protein. The sample holds 580,000 or so distinct CDR3 sequences; about 15% are singletons and the top ten take 9.5% to 15%. This entry comes from a study of regulatory T cells in long-lasting Graves disease. General study results and limits: Persistent patients shared thousands of public clonotypes among themselves. Newly diagnosed patients shared fewer, at about a thousand.

Sample time point: newly diagnosed GD, antithyroid drugs for less than 3 months. TCR sequences were obtained from RNA taken from PBMCs. V lost 5 bases to trimming and J lost 3 bases; unmatched junction nucleotides: 10. Germline V lookup: CDR1 SGHNT, CDR2 YENEEA. This CDR3 region has 15 residues. The same data also went into a second study, on T cells in Graves' hyperthyroidism and ophthalmopathy. From that second work: The study based diagnoses on clinical symptoms, serum thyroxine and TRAb, thyroid ultrasound and orbital computed tomography. An initial round of RT-PCR targeting the TCR CDR3 relied on the HTBI primer set. Model output signaled ophthalmopathy a median around 5.9 months ahead of onset.

The sequencing here drew on peripheral blood mononuclear cells (PBMCs), taken at new diagnosis, from a patient treated with antithyroid drugs. This clonotype was obtained from a young man with Graves disease. The J gene is TRBJ2-7, the V gene TRBV11-3; 7 bases are a match to TRBD2. The CDR3, as DNA: TGTGCCAGCAGCGTAGTTGATAGGGAGGGCTACGAGCAGTACTTC. Encoded protein: CASSVVDREGYEQYF.